What follows describes a single T cell receptor (beta chain). The antigen is undetermined. Healthy people donating bone marrow made up the donors. A multiplex PCR was run with 60 Vbeta primers and 13 Jbeta primers. Libraries were prepared by immunoSEQ multiplex PCR; TCRdb keeps only in-frame clonotypes and omits some of them. The sample includes about 160,000 clones, approximately 80% seen only once; the top ten take approximately 0.76%. The sample belongs to a study of cytomegalovirus exposure and HLA in healthy donors. The study, taken as a whole, reports: Most observed TCR sequences were rare, whereas some public TCRs were detected in many donors. A few chains tied to CMV proved CMV antigen-specific in vitro.

Germline CDR1 and CDR2: SGHTA and FQGTGA. With V trimmed by 2 bases and J by 5 bases, 9 bases remained unmatched. The length of the CDR3 is 17 residues. The gene calls are TRBV7-3 and TRBJ2-1, with 10 bases aligning to TRBD2. The sequencing sample was made of PBMCs. The receptor was derived from a female donor in good health and CMV-seronegative. Written as DNA, the CDR3 is TGTGCCAGCAGCTTACAAGCGGGAGGGCTGTCGAACAATGAGCAGTTCTTC. Translating it yields CASSLQAGGLSNNEQFF. Supplemented by reference TRBV7-3 and TRBJ2-1, the full variable domain reads GAGVSQTPSNKVTEKGKYVELRCDPISGHTALYWYRQSLGQGPEFLIYFQGTGAADDSGLPNDRFFAVRPEGSVSTLKIQRTERGDSAVYLCASSLQAGGLSNNEQFFGPGTRLTVL.